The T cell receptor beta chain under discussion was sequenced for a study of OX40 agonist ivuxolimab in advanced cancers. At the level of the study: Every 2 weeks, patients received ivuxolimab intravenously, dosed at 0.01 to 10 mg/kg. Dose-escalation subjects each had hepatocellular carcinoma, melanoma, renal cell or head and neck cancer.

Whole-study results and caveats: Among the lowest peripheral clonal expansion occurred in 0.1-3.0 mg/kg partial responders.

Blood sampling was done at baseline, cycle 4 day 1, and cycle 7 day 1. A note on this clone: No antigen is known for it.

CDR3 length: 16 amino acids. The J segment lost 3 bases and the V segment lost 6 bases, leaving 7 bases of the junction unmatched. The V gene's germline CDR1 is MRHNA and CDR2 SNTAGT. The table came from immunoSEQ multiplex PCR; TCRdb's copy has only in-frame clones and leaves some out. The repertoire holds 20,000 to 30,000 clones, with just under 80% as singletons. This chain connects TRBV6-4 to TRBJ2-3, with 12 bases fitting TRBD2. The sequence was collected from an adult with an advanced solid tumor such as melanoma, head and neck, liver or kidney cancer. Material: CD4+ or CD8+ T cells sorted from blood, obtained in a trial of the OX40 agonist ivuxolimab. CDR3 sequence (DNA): TGTGCCAGCAGCCAGACTAGCGGGAGTGGGACAGATACGCAGTATTTT. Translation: CASSQTSGSGTDTQYF.